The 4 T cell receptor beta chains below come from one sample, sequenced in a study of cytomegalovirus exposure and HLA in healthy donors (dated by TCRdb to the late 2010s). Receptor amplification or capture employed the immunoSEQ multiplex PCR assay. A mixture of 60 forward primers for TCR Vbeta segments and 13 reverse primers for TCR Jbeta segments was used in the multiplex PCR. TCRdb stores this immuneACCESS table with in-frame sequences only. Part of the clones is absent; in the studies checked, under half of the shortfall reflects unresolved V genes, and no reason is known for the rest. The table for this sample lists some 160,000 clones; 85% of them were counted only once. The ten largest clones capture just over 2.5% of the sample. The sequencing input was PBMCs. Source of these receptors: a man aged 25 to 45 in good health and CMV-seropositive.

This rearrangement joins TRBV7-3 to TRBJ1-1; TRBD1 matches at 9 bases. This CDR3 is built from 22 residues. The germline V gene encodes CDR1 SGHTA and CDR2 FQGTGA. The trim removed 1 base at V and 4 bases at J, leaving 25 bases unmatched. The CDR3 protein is CASSLMVCGGQGLVFGGTEAFF. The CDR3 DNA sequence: TGTGCCAGCAGCTTAATGGTATGTGGTGGACAGGGGCTTGTTTTTGGTGGCACTGAAGCTTTCTTT.

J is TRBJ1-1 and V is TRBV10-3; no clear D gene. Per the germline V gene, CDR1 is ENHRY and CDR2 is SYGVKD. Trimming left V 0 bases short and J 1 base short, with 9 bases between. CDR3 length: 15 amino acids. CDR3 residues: CAISESAGGNTEAFF. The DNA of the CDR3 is TGTGCCATCAGTGAGTCGGCCGGCGGGAACACTGAAGCTTTCTTT.

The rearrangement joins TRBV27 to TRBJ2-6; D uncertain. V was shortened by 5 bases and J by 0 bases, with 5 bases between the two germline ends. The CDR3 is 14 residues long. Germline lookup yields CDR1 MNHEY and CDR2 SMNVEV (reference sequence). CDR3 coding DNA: TGTGCCAGCAGTCCCTTCTCTGGGGCCAACGTCCTGACTTTC. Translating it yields CASSPFSGANVLTF.

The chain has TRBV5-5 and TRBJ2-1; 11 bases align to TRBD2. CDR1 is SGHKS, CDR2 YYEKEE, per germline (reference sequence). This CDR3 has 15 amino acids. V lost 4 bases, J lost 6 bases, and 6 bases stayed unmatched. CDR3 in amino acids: CASSPPTSGSNEQFF. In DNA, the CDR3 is TGTGCCAGCAGCCCCCCCACTAGCGGGAGCAATGAGCAGTTCTTC.